The rows below give T cell receptor beta chains drawn from one sample of a study of cytomegalovirus exposure and HLA in healthy donors. Only in-frame clones appear in the TCRdb table, and some are missing; sequencing was by immunoSEQ multiplex PCR. The repertoire includes 60,000 to 75,000 clones, roughly 69% of them detected once, and more than 2.5% sits in the top ten. Source material: PBMCs. These receptors originate from a woman between 45 and 60 years old in good health and CMV-seronegative. Both conserved end residues are part of each CDR3.

v_call	cdr3_length	j_call	cdr3_aa
TRBV5-4	15	TRBJ2-3	CATGTGGTSTDTQYF
TRBV18	15	TRBJ2-7	CASSPPTGRHYEQYF
TRBV10-2	15	TRBJ2-1	CASRPGVSSYNEQFF
TRBV5-6	14	TRBJ2-2	CASSLAGGTGELFF
TRBV4-1	16	TRBJ2-7	CASSQDFTSRAYEQYF
TRBV19	13	TRBJ1-1	CASSTGWGTEAFF
TRBV9	15	TRBJ1-3	CASSPDDYSGNTIYF
TRBV11-3	18	TRBJ2-2	CASSLEPGKQGYTGELFF
TRBV30	13	TRBJ2-5	CACDRQGQETQYF
TRBV28	14	TRBJ2-3	CASSSSGNTDTQYF
TRBV5-1	15	TRBJ1-6	CASSSGDSGRSPLHF
TRBV2	13	TRBJ1-2	CASSETRGTGYTF
TRBV19	15	TRBJ1-2	CASSTWTGANYGYTF
TRBV4-2	14	TRBJ1-2	CASSQQGAEVGYTF
TRBV18	16	TRBJ1-3	CASSQAQGFSGNTIYF
TRBV7-9	18	TRBJ2-1	CASSLKTRLAGVGNEQFF
TRBV28	14	TRBJ1-1	CASSLTGGVTEAFF
TRBV5-1	14	TRBJ2-5	CASSLAGVVETQYF
TRBV4-3	19	TRBJ2-1	CASSQYGLAGEGGTNEQFF
TRBV30	14	TRBJ2-1	CAWSPDGGHNEQFF
TRBV21-1	13	TRBJ2-7	CASSRTGSYEQYF
TRBV28	13	TRBJ1-5	CASSRRYWQPQHF
TRBV11-3	16	TRBJ2-2	CASSSRGQGWTGELFF
TRBV28	16	TRBJ2-1	CASSSTGTSTYNEQFF
TRBV4-1	15	TRBJ2-7	CASSQTTGRLYEQYF
TRBV2	14	TRBJ1-2	CASRQDSLNYGYTF
TRBV5-6	13	TRBJ2-7	CASSRGAYYEQYF
TRBV5-6	13	TRBJ2-5	CASSYRGQETQYF
TRBV18	18	TRBJ2-5	CASSLSGGVGSLQETQYF
TRBV6-5	15	TRBJ1-3	CASSYQGAGGNTIYF
TRBV4-3	13	TRBJ2-7	CASSRDRDYEQYF
TRBV18	13	TRBJ2-2	CASSPPSTGELFF
TRBV19	15	TRBJ2-1	CASSVQGAPYNEQFF
TRBV4-3	17	TRBJ2-2	CASRQFRGGSNTGELFF
TRBV5-1	14	TRBJ1-2	CASSLEAGSSGYTF
TRBV5-1	16	TRBJ2-1	CASSLVPGVSYNEQFF
TRBV27	16	TRBJ1-4	CASSPGQGAGREKLFF